The T cell receptor (beta chain) under discussion was sequenced for a study of identical twins. TCRdb independently ran MiXCR on the 5' RACE reads; one entry per CDR3 protein. The table records 460,000 or so distinct CDR3 sequences, 14% of them present only once. Deletions cut 0 bases from V and 1 base from J, with 8 bases between. The CDR3 contains 14 residues. Germline CDR1 DFQATT, CDR2 SNEGSKA (reference sequence). Everyone who donated was a healthy Caucasian. Regarding this clonotype: No antigen is known for it.

General study results and limits: Within monozygotic twins, out-of-frame TCR alpha sharing was underestimated by the models.

This sample was shared with a second study, whose subject was yellow fever vaccine responses in identical twins.

This clonotype originated in a woman under 30 in good health. Sequenced material: CD4+ T cells sorted from blood. The V and J genes are TRBV20-1 and TRBJ2-3; unclear D gene. The CDR3 sequence is CSARDPLGTDTQYF. The CDR3 nucleotides read TGCAGTGCTAGAGACCCGCTGGGCACAGATACGCAGTATTTT.